This T cell receptor beta chain was sequenced during a study of T cells after yellow fever vaccination. Background on the study: The authors prepared low-cell-number fractions using SMART-Seq v4 Ultra Low Input. Overall study results and limits: A small proportion of clonotypes was detected in both the CD4 and CD8 compartments.

TCRdb reprocessed the 5' RACE reads via MiXCR and lists one record per CDR3 protein. The table lists about 300,000 distinct CDR3 sequences, approximately 10% of them singletons. In this sample, this clonotype turned up many times. What it binds is unknown. The V gene lost 4 bases and the J gene lost 3 bases, with 2 bases spanning the gap. Per germline, CDR1 SGHDT and CDR2 YYEEEE. This CDR3 is 11 amino acids long. The chain joins TRBV5-6 to TRBJ2-1; D unclear. The source is a man aged 18 to 29 who received the YFV17D yellow fever vaccine. The sequences come from CD4+ T cells sorted from PBMCs, collected 5 days after the yellow fever booster vaccination. The CDR3 region is CASSHYNEQFF. CDR3 bases: TGTGCCAGCAGCCACTACAATGAGCAGTTCTTC.